The T cell receptor beta chain under discussion was sequenced for a study of neurological immune-mediated disorders. Findings of the study overall: HTLV-1-associated myelopathy had the most TCR clonal expansion, whereas multiple sclerosis had the least (lower than in healthy controls).

Synthesis of cDNA was carried out by template-switch 5'RACE. The reaction used 10-nucleotide random UMIs. Every sequencing run returned over 180 million TCR-beta sequences, which were derived from 15-18 subjects. TCRdb analysed the 5' RACE reads with MiXCR anew, one entry per CDR3 protein. The data hold about 30,000 distinct CDR3 sequences, with less than 6% observed a single time. The CDR3 consists of 13 residues. In germline, CDR1 is DFQATT, CDR2 SNEGSKA (reference sequence). V was pared by 7 bases and J by 4 bases, with 16 bases between. This clonotype was found many times. The antigen is not known.

Sequencing was carried out using CD4+ T cells from blood. The V gene is TRBV20-1, the J gene TRBJ1-2, with no clear D. This TCR derives from a woman between 50 and 59 years old in good health. CDR3 in amino acids: CSGLVPRGYGYTF. CDR3 in DNA: TGCAGTGGTCTGGTGCCACGGGGCTATGGCTACACCTTC.